Below, 27 T cell receptor beta chains from the same sample are listed, as sequenced in a study of blood T cell repertoires in COVID-19. Here immunoSEQ multiplex PCR was the method, and the copy in TCRdb shows in-frame clones only, minus some. Here the sample spans hundreds of thousands of clones, approximately 84% being singletons. The specimen sequenced was peripheral blood. All receptors derive from an elderly man with acute or convalescent COVID-19.

V is TRBV3-1 (or the pseudogene TRBV3-2) and J is TRBJ2-1; the D gene is possibly TRBD2 (7 bases). The germline V gene has CDR1 LGHDT and CDR2 YNNKEL (reference sequence). V was pared by 4 bases and J by 6 bases, with 16 bases between. This CDR3 is built from 15 residues. The chain's CDR3 is CASSRGIGGVNEQFF. DNA for the CDR3: TGTGCCAGCAGCCGGGGCATAGGGGGGGTCAATGAGCAGTTCTTC.

The genes are TRBV3-1 (or the pseudogene TRBV3-2) and TRBJ2-7; D perhaps matches TRBD1 (6 bases). CDR1 and CDR2 from the germline V gene are LGHDT and YNNKEL (reference sequence). The V and J ends lost 0 bases and 4 bases respectively, with 22 bases between them. The CDR3 consists of 18 residues. As DNA, the CDR3 is TGTGCCAGCAGCCAAGAGGGGGCAGGGCGCAAGCGGAATTACGAGCAGTACGTC. It codes for CASSQEGAGRKRNYEQYV.

The chain recombines TRBV5-1 with TRBJ1-2, with D uncertain. V was trimmed by 0 bases and J by 2 bases, leaving 8 bases between them. The germline CDR1 and CDR2 sequences are SGHRS and YFSETQ. The CDR3 totals 14 residues. CDR3 loop: CASSLGGQNYGYTF. CDR3 DNA: TGCGCCAGCAGCTTGGGTGGGCAGAACTATGGCTACACCTTC.

V usage is TRBV28 and J usage is TRBJ1-6; TRBD1 matches 7 bases. Germline-derived CDR1 and CDR2 are MDHEN and SYDVKM. V shed 6 bases, J shed 7 bases, and the junction held 6 bases outside the gene matches. CDR3 length: 14 residues. CDR3 nucleotide sequence: TGTGCCAGCAGGGCGGACAGGCGCAATTCACCCCTCCACTTT. It yields the protein CASRADRRNSPLHF.

The chain couples TRBV20-1 to TRBJ2-6, with a weak D call TRBD1 (6 bases). Germline V CDR1 and CDR2: DFQATT, SNEGSKA (reference sequence). CDR3 length: 16 residues. Trimming pared 3 bases from V and 0 bases from J, leaving 12 bases between. CDR3 sequence: CSASRQAYSGANVLTF. DNA of the CDR3: TGCAGTGCTAGTCGACAGGCTTACTCTGGGGCCAACGTCCTGACTTTC.

In its sample, this clone was seen once. J is TRBJ2-3 and V is TRBV9; 10 bases are a match to TRBD2. CDR1 and CDR2 from the germline V gene are SGDLS and YYNGEE. CDR3 size: 15 residues. With V trimmed by 2 bases and J by 4 bases, 4 bases remained unmatched. DNA for the CDR3: TGTGCCAGCAGCGTCCTAGCGGGAGTTGCAGATACGCAGTATTTT. Its protein is CASSVLAGVADTQYF. The full variable domain, completed using reference TRBV9 and TRBJ2-3, is DSGVTQTPKHLITATGQRVTLRCSPRSGDLSVYWYQQSLDQGLQFLIQYYNGEERAKGNILERFSAQQFPDLHSELNLSSLELGDSALYFCASSVLAGVADTQYFGPGTRLTVL.

The chain links TRBV5-4 to TRBJ2-3; TRBD2 might be the D (6 bases). CDR3 length: 15 amino acids. Germline V lookup: CDR1 SGHNT, CDR2 YYREEE (reference sequence). The V end lost 4 bases, the J end lost 2 bases, and 14 bases lay between the germline ends. CDR3 sequence reads: CASSRERGATDTQYF. CDR3 sequence (DNA): TGTGCCAGCAGCCGGGAGCGAGGGGCCACAGATACGCAGTATTTT.

The V gene is TRBV12-3 or TRBV12-4, the J gene TRBJ2-7; D possibly corresponds to TRBD1 (6 bases). V lost 3 bases and J 1 base, leaving 7 bases between the germline ends. The CDR3 spans 13 residues. The CDR3 region has the DNA TGTGCCAGCAGTTTCGACAGGTCCTACGAGCAGTACGTC. Translated: CASSFDRSYEQYV.

The chain employs TRBV19 and TRBJ1-2, with a weak D call TRBD1 (5 bases). The CDR3 length is 15 residues. V was shortened by 5 bases and J by 5 bases, with 18 bases between the two germline ends. In germline, CDR1 is LNHDA, CDR2 SQIVND (reference sequence). The CDR3 here is CASSPSPGREYGYTF. The CDR3 nucleotides read TGTGCCAGTAGTCCATCCCCAGGGAGGGAATATGGCTACACCTTC.

The chain is built from TRBV30 and TRBJ1-6; TRBD1 might be the D (5 bases). CDR3 length equals 15 residues. Trimming took 0 bases from V and 3 from J, leaving 9 bases between them. Germline V gene data show CDR1 as GTSNPN and CDR2 as SVGIG (reference sequence). The DNA of the CDR3 is TGTGCCTGGAGTGTAATAAGGGGCTATAATTCACCCCTCCACTTT. It codes for CAWSVIRGYNSPLHF.

The chain carries TRBV28 and TRBJ1-2, with D maybe TRBD1 (6 bases). CDR1 and CDR2 from the germline V gene are MDHEN and SYDVKM. This CDR3 spans 14 amino acids. Trimming took 6 bases from V and 5 from J, leaving 16 bases between them. The CDR3 spells CASSSTRGGYGYTF. As DNA, the CDR3 is TGTGCCAGCAGCTCCACCAGGGGAGGGTATGGCTACACCTTC.

The gene calls are TRBV28 and TRBJ2-2; 7 nucleotides line up with TRBD2. V dropped 6 bases and J dropped 11; count of bases not matched to a gene: 21. Germline V gene data show CDR1 as MDHEN and CDR2 as SYDVKM. The CDR3 totals 17 residues. Written as DNA, the CDR3 is TGTGCCAGCAGCCGGACTCAACTTGGCCCGGGGGGTAGAGAGCTGTTTTTT. Translated, it gives CASSRTQLGPGGRELFF.

This clone has a handful of counts. The chain joins TRBV14 to TRBJ1-2; D gene unclear. The length of the CDR3 is 15 residues. Per germline, CDR1 SGHDN and CDR2 FVKESK. Trimming shortened V by 2 bases and J by 1 base, and 11 bases separated the two germline ends. The CDR3 nucleotides are TGTGCCAGCAGCCAAACAGTTACCCATAACTATGGCTACACCTTC. This translates into CASSQTVTHNYGYTF.

The chain joins TRBV7-9 to TRBJ2-5, with a possible D match to TRBD1 (5 bases). The germline gives CDR1 SEHNR, CDR2 FQNEAQ (reference sequence). The CDR3 length is 17 residues. The ends were cut back, 1 base at V and 4 bases at J, with 19 bases in the middle. The DNA for the CDR3 is TGTGCCAGCAGCTTAGGGAAGGACACCGCTACCCGAGAGACCCAGTACTTC. This gives the protein CASSLGKDTATRETQYF.

The rearrangement joins TRBV19 to TRBJ1-1; TRBD1 aligns across 9 bases. This CDR3 is 13 amino acids long. Germline trimming cut 8 bases from V and 4 bases from J; bases unmatched to any gene: 5. CDR1 is LNHDA and CDR2 is SQIVND in the germline V gene (reference sequence). CDR3 in DNA: TGTGCCAGTTCCGAGACAGGGGGCACTGAAGCTTTCTTT. It codes for CASSETGGTEAFF.

This sequence joins TRBV2 and TRBJ2-7, with a weak D call TRBD1 (6 bases). The CDR3 totals 14 residues. Germline CDR1 SNHLY, CDR2 FYNNEI. With 8 bases removed from V and 3 bases from J, the gap between germline ends came to 17 bases. The DNA of the CDR3 is TGTGCCAGCCGTGCAACCGGGACAAACTACGAGCAGTACGTC. It is translated as CASRATGTNYEQYV.

This clone was seen more than once but under ten times. The chain carries TRBV18 and TRBJ2-7, with D possibly matching TRBD1 (6 bases). Germline CDR1 and CDR2: KGHSH and LQKENI. Trimming left V 3 bases short and J 0 bases short, with 9 bases between. The CDR3 totals 14 residues. In nucleotides, the CDR3 is TGTGCCAGCTCACCCGACAGGAACTCCTACGAGCAGTACTTC. Residues: CASSPDRNSYEQYF.

The table lists this clone with a count of one. This chain connects TRBV7-9 to TRBJ1-1; D ambiguous. The CDR3 runs to 14 residues. Germline V gene lookup returns CDR1 SEHNR and CDR2 FQNEAQ (reference sequence). Trimming took 5 bases from V and 1 from J, leaving 11 bases between them. CDR3 protein: CASSRRETNTEAFF. CDR3 sequence (DNA): TGTGCCAGCAGCCGCCGGGAAACGAACACTGAAGCTTTCTTT. Based on the CDR3 plus reference TRBV7-9 and TRBJ1-1, the full variable domain is DTGVSQNPRHKITKRGQNVTFRCDPISEHNRLYWYRQTLGQGPEFLTYFQNEAQLEKSRLLSDRFSAERPKGSFSTLEIQRTEQGDSAMYLCASSRRETNTEAFFGQGTRLTVV.

This clone was detected once. V is TRBV19 and J is TRBJ2-7, with D possibly TRBD2 on 6 matching bases. CDR3 length: 13 residues. Germline-derived CDR1 and CDR2 are LNHDA and SQIVND (reference sequence). Trimming took 3 bases from V and 6 from J, leaving 12 bases between them. CDR3 coding DNA: TGTGCCAGTAGTATCGCCGGGAGCGGCGAGCAGTACTTC. Protein: CASSIAGSGEQYF.

The chain combines TRBV3-1 (or the pseudogene TRBV3-2) with TRBJ2-3; 9 bases match TRBD2. V lost 4 bases, J lost 5 bases, and 1 base stayed unmatched. Germline CDR1 and CDR2: LGHDT and YNNKEL (reference sequence). CDR3 length: 13 amino acids. The CDR3 DNA sequence: TGTGCCAGCAGCCCACTAGCGGGAGATACGCAGTATTTT. Translation: CASSPLAGDTQYF.

This clone appeared a few times. The chain joins TRBV13 to TRBJ2-3, with D possibly matching TRBD1 (5 bases). This CDR3 region has 12 residues. Trimming took off 4 bases at V and 8 bases at J, with 10 bases between the two ends. Germline V gene sequence: CDR1 PRHDT, CDR2 FYEKMQ (reference sequence). The CDR3 coding sequence is TGTGCCAGCAGCTCCCAGGGAATTACGCAGTATTTT. It yields the protein CASSSQGITQYF.

The J gene is TRBJ2-3, the V gene TRBV7-2; 7 bases match TRBD2. The junction had 4 bases not matched to a gene; V was cut back by 1 base and J by 0 bases. CDR1 and CDR2 (germline): SGHTA, FQGNSA. This CDR3 spans 16 amino acids. The CDR3 DNA follows: TGTGCCAGCAGCTTAGTGGGGGGGACTAGCACAGATACGCAGTATTTT. Translation: CASSLVGGTSTDTQYF.

J is TRBJ2-1 and V is TRBV7-2; D ambiguous. The germline V gene encodes CDR1 SGHTA and CDR2 FQGNSA. The CDR3 length is 13 residues. The V gene lost 5 bases and the J gene lost 11 bases, with 16 bases spanning the gap. CDR3 nucleotides: TGTGCCAGCAGCGCCCGACTGGAGCGCCAGCAGTTCTTC. This translates into CASSARLERQQFF.

This rearrangement joins TRBV7-9 to TRBJ2-7; 10 bases map to TRBD1. CDR3 length: 14 amino acids. Germline CDR1 is SEHNR and CDR2 is FQNEAQ (reference sequence). V lost 5 bases to trimming and J lost 4 bases; unmatched junction nucleotides: 5. The CDR3 DNA is TGTGCCAGCAGCCGGGACAGGGGCGTATACGAGCAGTACTTC. It encodes CASSRDRGVYEQYF.

V usage is TRBV19 and J usage is TRBJ1-5, with D maybe TRBD1 (6 bases). V was trimmed by 5 bases and J by 4 bases, leaving 15 bases between them. The germline V gene has CDR1 LNHDA and CDR2 SQIVND (reference sequence). The CDR3 runs 15 residues. The CDR3 sequence is CASSFRTDGNQPQHF. CDR3 DNA: TGTGCCAGTAGTTTTCGGACAGACGGTAATCAGCCCCAGCATTTT.

The chain has TRBV4-1 and TRBJ1-6; D is unresolved. Trimming stripped 0 bases from V and 12 bases from J, with 3 bases between. Germline assignment: CDR1 MGHRA and CDR2 YSYEKL. The CDR3 covers 11 residues. The CDR3 is CASSQDQPLHF. The CDR3 DNA is TGCGCCAGCAGCCAAGATCAACCCCTCCACTTT.

The V call is TRBV14, the J call TRBJ2-1; D not resolved. The ends were cut back, 0 bases at V and 5 bases at J, with 14 bases in the middle. The germline gives CDR1 SGHDN, CDR2 FVKESK. The CDR3 has 16 residues. Written as DNA, the CDR3 is TGTGCCAGCAGCCAAGATCTACCACCCCTCCACAATGAGCAGTTCTTC. Encoded protein: CASSQDLPPLHNEQFF.